This T cell receptor (beta chain) was sequenced in a study of B cell selection in AIRE deficiency. The regulatory T cell sort gate was CD4+CD25hiCD127low/negative. Control samples were from healthy, unrelated donors. Using immunoSEQ multiplex PCR, the repertoire was profiled, and TCRdb retains in-frame clones only, with some absent. Altogether 20,000 or so clones are present, 92% being singletons, with the ten largest covering approximately 1.5%. The CDR3 consists of 12 residues. Trimming removed 5 bases from V and 9 bases from J, with 13 bases in between. In germline, CDR1 is LNHNV, CDR2 YYDKDF (reference sequence).

The chain couples TRBV15 to TRBJ1-2; weak D call: TRBD1 (5 bases). The sequenced sample was CD4+CD25+ Tregs sorted from PBMCs. The receptor comes from a human donor in good health. The CDR3 nucleotides are TGTGCCACCAGCCGCGGGGGTGGGAGCTACACCTTC. This encodes CATSRGGGSYTF.